These 30 T cell receptor beta chains originate from one sample sequenced in a study of blood T cell repertoires in COVID-19. Some clones are missing from TCRdb's copy, which holds only in-frame ones; the method was immunoSEQ multiplex PCR. The repertoire consists of under 150,000 clones, with 75% to 80% occurring once and the leading ten covering around 3.2%. Sequenced input: PBMCs or T cells enriched from blood (not recorded which). These TCRs come from a woman aged 50 to 65 who had recovered from COVID-19.

CDR3 in amino acids: CASSYGLAGNYEQYF. CDR3 nucleotide sequence: TGTGCCAGCAGTTACGGACTAGCGGGAAACTACGAGCAGTACTTC. The chain couples TRBV6-5 to TRBJ2-7, with TRBD2 identical over 12 bases. The V and J ends lost 2 bases and 3 bases, in that order; junction bases with no gene match: 2. Germline assignment: CDR1 MNHEY and CDR2 SVGAGI. The CDR3 has 15 residues.

This clone has only one observation. This chain links TRBV7-2 with TRBJ2-1; TRBD2 matches at 7 bases. Germline loops: CDR1 SGHTA, CDR2 FQGNSA. The CDR3 contains 16 residues. The V and J ends lost 5 bases and 1 base, in that order; junction bases with no gene match: 8. The DNA for the CDR3 is TGTGCCAGCAGCAGAAAAAGCGGGACTTCCTACAATGAGCAGTTCTTC. As protein: CASSRKSGTSYNEQFF.

The chain carries TRBV4-1 and TRBJ2-1; D is perhaps TRBD1 (5 bases). The germline CDR1 and CDR2 sequences are MGHRA and YSYEKL. V gave up 4 bases and J gave up 9 bases, with 13 bases separating them. The CDR3 sequence is 13 residues long. CDR3 bases: TGCGCCAGCAGCCCGCAGGGTTTCCGTGAGCAGTTCTTC. It yields the protein CASSPQGFREQFF.

The CDR3 protein is CAWSDSYGYTF. The CDR3 nucleotides read TGTGCCTGGAGCGACAGCTATGGCTACACCTTC. This chain joins TRBV30 and TRBJ1-2, with D possibly being TRBD1 (5 bases). The CDR3 length is 11 residues. V lost 3 bases and J lost 4, with 6 bases in between. Germline CDR1 reads GTSNPN; CDR2 reads SVGIG (reference sequence).

V gene TRBV5-1 combines with J gene TRBJ1-1; tentatively, D is TRBD1 (6 bases). The V and J ends lost 2 bases and 7 bases respectively, with 12 bases between them. Germline V gene sequence: CDR1 SGHRS, CDR2 YFSETQ. CDR3 length: 13 amino acids. The CDR3 loop reads CASSFEWDNEAFF. In DNA, the CDR3 is TGCGCCAGCAGCTTTGAATGGGACAATGAAGCTTTCTTT.

The chain employs TRBV5-5 and TRBJ2-1; maybe TRBD1 (5 bases). Germline V gives CDR1 SGHKS, CDR2 YYEKEE (reference sequence). Trimming stripped 1 base from V and 8 bases from J, with 19 bases between. The length of the CDR3 is 16 residues. DNA of the CDR3: TGTGCCAGCAGCTTGTTGCGACAGCCACACACCGATGAGCAGTTCTTC. It translates to CASSLLRQPHTDEQFF.

The rearrangement joins TRBV10-1 to TRBJ2-3, with D possibly being TRBD2 (6 bases). The CDR3 has 15 residues. CDR1 is WNHNN, CDR2 SYGVQD, per germline (reference sequence). V was clipped by 3 bases and J by 4 bases, with 14 bases between them. This chain's CDR3 is CASSDGGIAADTQYF. CDR3 bases: TGCGCCAGCAGTGATGGGGGGATCGCCGCAGATACGCAGTATTTT.

The CDR3 coding sequence is TGTGCCAGCAGCCTGACTCGTTTACCTCCTCAACCCCAGCATTTT. It encodes CASSLTRLPPQPQHF. This chain links TRBV5-6 with TRBJ1-5; D unresolved. The V gene lost 4 bases and the J gene lost 10 bases, with 21 bases spanning the gap. CDR1 is SGHDT and CDR2 is YYEEEE in the germline V gene. The CDR3 contains 15 residues. The full variable domain, rest sourced from reference TRBV5-6 and TRBJ1-5, is DAGVTQSPTHLIKTRGQQVTLRCSPKSGHDTVSWYQQALGQGPQFIFQYYEEEERQRGNFPDRFSGHQFPNYSSELNVNALLLGDSALYLCASSLTRLPPQPQHFGDGTRLSIL.

This rearrangement joins TRBV5-1 to TRBJ2-1; TRBD2 agrees at 13 bases. V lost 3 bases and J lost 3; bases outside the gene matches: 3. Germline V gene sequence: CDR1 SGHRS, CDR2 YFSETQ. The CDR3 runs 16 residues. Written as DNA, the CDR3 is TGCGCCAGCAGCTCACTAGCGGGGGGGCTCTACAATGAGCAGTTCTTC. Translated, it gives CASSSLAGGLYNEQFF.

The chain uses TRBV6-1 and TRBJ2-7; 7 positions match TRBD1. With V trimmed by 0 bases and J by 0 bases, 5 bases remained unmatched. Germline lookup yields CDR1 MNHNS and CDR2 SASEGT. CDR3 length equals 16 residues. In nucleotides, the CDR3 is TGTGCCAGCAGTGAAGCGCAAGGGACAGCCTCCTACGAGCAGTACTTC. Translating gives CASSEAQGTASYEQYF.

The V and J genes are TRBV6-5 and TRBJ2-3; weak D call: TRBD1 (5 bases). This CDR3 contains 13 residues. The germline V and J ends were trimmed by 0 bases and 11 bases, with 12 bases remaining between them. Looked up from germline, CDR1 is MNHEY and CDR2 is SVGAGI. The CDR3 here is CASSYSTAGQQYF. The CDR3 bases are TGTGCCAGCAGTTACTCGACGGCAGGGCAGCAGTATTTT.

This chain connects TRBV6-1 to TRBJ2-1; no firm D call. Trimming stripped 2 bases from V and 7 bases from J, with 6 bases between. CDR3 length: 12 amino acids. Germline-derived CDR1 and CDR2 are MNHNS and SASEGT. In nucleotides, the CDR3 is TGTGCCAGCAGTGAAACGACAAATGAGCAGTTCTTC. It translates to CASSETTNEQFF.

The rearrangement uses TRBV6-6 and TRBJ2-1, with D possibly TRBD1 on 6 matching bases. Germline lookup yields CDR1 MNHNY and CDR2 SVGAGI (reference sequence). V was cut by 6 bases and J by 9 bases, with 15 bases left in between. CDR3 length equals 13 residues. CDR3 region: CASRGQSWGEQFF. CDR3 DNA: TGTGCCAGCAGAGGACAGTCTTGGGGTGAGCAGTTCTTC.

This chain connects TRBV4-1 to TRBJ2-5; 7 nucleotides match TRBD1. The V and J ends lost 8 bases and 6 bases, in that order; junction bases with no gene match: 6. This CDR3 region has 12 residues. Looked up from germline, CDR1 is MGHRA and CDR2 is YSYEKL. The CDR3, as DNA: TGCGCCAGCTCTACAGGGGATCAGACCCAGTACTTC. This encodes CASSTGDQTQYF.

The chain recombines TRBV18 with TRBJ1-4; no clear D gene. The germline V and J ends were trimmed by 8 bases and 0 bases, with 10 bases remaining between them. Per the germline V gene, CDR1 is KGHSH and CDR2 is LQKENI. CDR3 length equals 14 residues. This CDR3 reads CASAPGATNEKLFF. The CDR3 coding sequence is TGTGCCAGCGCGCCGGGAGCAACTAATGAAAAACTGTTTTTT.

The chain employs TRBV11-3 and TRBJ2-3; D is perhaps TRBD2 (5 bases). CDR1 and CDR2 (germline): SGHNT, YENEEA. The CDR3 loop spans 14 amino acids. Between the trimmed V and J ends, which lost 1 base and 2 bases, there was a span of 7 bases. In DNA form, the CDR3 reads TGTGCCAGCAGCTTAGGGACTCCCACAGATACGCAGTATTTT. Translated, it gives CASSLGTPTDTQYF.

The gene calls are TRBV12-5 and TRBJ2-1, with 11 bases lining up with TRBD2. Germline trimming cut 7 bases from V and 8 bases from J; bases unmatched to any gene: 4. Looked up from germline, CDR1 is LGHNT and CDR2 is FRNRAP. The CDR3 runs 13 residues. Written as DNA, the CDR3 is TGTGCTAGTGCTATAGCGGGAGGGGATGAGCAGTTCTTC. It encodes CASAIAGGDEQFF. Full variable domain (missing parts from reference TRBV12-5 and TRBJ2-1): DARVTQTPRHKVTEMGQEVTMRCQPILGHNTVFWYRQTMMQGLELLAYFRNRAPLDDSGMPKDRFSAEMPDATLATLKIQPSEPRDSAVYFCASAIAGGDEQFFGPGTRLTVL.

This chain joins TRBV1 and TRBJ2-3; TRBD1 is the table's D call and was not checked against the DNA. TRBV1 is annotated as a pseudogene. This CDR3 has 16 residues. CDR3 in DNA: TGCACCAGCAGGCAAGGGCCTTGGCCTAGCACAGATACGCAGTATTTT. It specifies CTSRQGPWPSTDTQYF.

V is TRBV3-1 (or the pseudogene TRBV3-2) and J is TRBJ1-3; D remains ambiguous. V lost 1 base to trimming and J lost 1 base, with 8 bases between them. Germline values: CDR1 LGHDT, CDR2 YNNKEL (reference sequence). CDR3 length equals 15 residues. The CDR3: CASSQARQSGNTIYF. CDR3 DNA sequence: TGTGCCAGCAGCCAAGCCCGACAATCTGGAAACACCATATATTTT.

The chain is built from TRBV2 and TRBJ1-4; 8 bases agree with TRBD1. The junction had 12 bases not matched to a gene; V was cut back by 2 bases and J by 7 bases. Germline V CDR1 and CDR2: SNHLY, FYNNEI. The CDR3 covers 17 residues. CDR3 sequence reads: CASSERTGFVCFEKLFF. As DNA, the CDR3 is TGTGCCAGCAGTGAAAGGACAGGGTTCGTTTGTTTTGAAAAACTGTTTTTT.

V and J are TRBV2 and TRBJ2-5, with 13 bases that match TRBD2. CDR1 and CDR2 (germline): SNHLY, FYNNEI. V was clipped by 4 bases and J by 5 bases; unmatched bases: 4. The CDR3 spans 15 residues. The CDR3 sequence: CASSGLAGGRETQYF. In DNA form, the CDR3 reads TGTGCCAGCAGTGGACTAGCGGGGGGCAGGGAGACCCAGTACTTC.

This clone was counted between two and nine times. Within the sample, other DNA sequences also encode this same CDR3. The rearrangement links TRBV28 to TRBJ2-7; 10 nucleotides agree with TRBD2. After removal of 6 bases from V and 2 bases from J, the junction contained 4 bases not matched to a gene. CDR3 length equals 14 residues. CDR1 and CDR2 (germline): MDHEN, SYDVKM. The CDR3 DNA is TGTGCCAGCAGCGGACTAGCGGAAACCTACGAGCAGTACTTC. It codes for CASSGLAETYEQYF. The complete variable domain, with remaining parts taken from reference TRBV28 and TRBJ2-7, reads DVKVTQSSRYLVKRTGEKVFLECVQDMDHENMFWYRQDPGLGLRLIYFSYDVKMKEKGDIPEGYSVSREKKERFSLILESASTNQTSMYLCASSGLAETYEQYFGPGTRLTVT.

The chain carries TRBV6-5 and TRBJ1-5; TRBD1 matches at 8 bases. This CDR3 contains 11 residues. In germline, CDR1 is MNHEY, CDR2 SVGAGI. V shed 0 bases and J 14 bases; nucleotides not matched to a gene: 0. The CDR3 region is CASSYSGQEHF. DNA of the CDR3: TGTGCCAGCAGTTACTCGGGACAGGAGCATTTT.

The chain uses TRBV7-9 and TRBJ1-1; no clear D. Germline CDR1 is SEHNR and CDR2 is FQNEAQ (reference sequence). The CDR3 has 12 residues. V lost 3 bases, J lost 6 bases, and 8 bases lay in between. CDR3 sequence: CASSFLAAEAFF. The CDR3 coding sequence is TGTGCCAGCAGCTTTCTGGCGGCTGAAGCTTTCTTT.

The chain links TRBV5-1 to TRBJ2-4; 7 bases are shared with TRBD2. Germline CDR1 and CDR2: SGHRS and YFSETQ. The CDR3 extends over 19 amino acids. V lost 0 bases, J lost 1 base, and 13 bases stayed unmatched. The CDR3 nucleotides read TGCGCCAGCAGCTTGGATCCGAGCTTGGTCGGGGGGGCCAAAAACATTCAGTACTTC. Amino acids: CASSLDPSLVGGAKNIQYF.

The chain combines TRBV28 with TRBJ2-2; D might be TRBD2 (5 bases). V was shortened by 7 bases and J by 0 bases, with 12 bases between the two germline ends. The CDR3 consists of 15 residues. Germline-derived CDR1 and CDR2 are MDHEN and SYDVKM. The CDR3 DNA follows: TGTGCCAGCACCCCTCGGGGTTCGAACACCGGGGAGCTGTTTTTT. Translating gives CASTPRGSNTGELFF.

This clone was observed a handful of times. V gene TRBV2 combines with J gene TRBJ2-1; 7 bases align to TRBD1. With 7 bases clipped from V and 4 bases from J, the junction kept 10 bases outside the gene matches. The germline V gene has CDR1 SNHLY and CDR2 FYNNEI. The CDR3 has 15 residues. The CDR3 loop is CASKQGQRRYNEQFF. CDR3 sequence (DNA): TGTGCCAGCAAACAGGGGCAGCGGAGGTACAATGAGCAGTTCTTC.

The J gene is TRBJ1-4, the V gene TRBV12-3 or TRBV12-4; D possibly corresponds to TRBD1 (5 bases). The CDR3 consists of 13 residues. Between the trimmed V and J ends, which lost 3 bases and 14 bases, there was a span of 16 bases. For the CDR3, the DNA is TGTGCCAGCAGTTTCGGGGGGTGGCAGGCCCTGTTTTTT. Translated: CASSFGGWQALFF.

This clone showed up just a few times. The chain is built from TRBV2 and TRBJ2-1, with TRBD2 matching 9 bases. Germline V gives CDR1 SNHLY, CDR2 FYNNEI. The CDR3 loop spans 16 amino acids. Germline trimming cut 2 bases from V and 4 bases from J; bases unmatched to any gene: 6. CDR3 amino acids: CASSELAGAGYNEQFF. For the CDR3, the DNA is TGTGCCAGCAGTGAATTAGCGGGAGCGGGTTACAATGAGCAGTTCTTC.

The rearrangement joins TRBV4-1 to TRBJ1-2; TRBD1 matches 7 bases. Germline V CDR1 and CDR2: MGHRA, YSYEKL. The CDR3 has 15 amino acids. After removal of 2 bases from V and 5 bases from J, the junction contained 8 bases not matched to a gene. CDR3 region: CASSQNVRDRYGYTF. The CDR3 bases are TGCGCCAGCAGCCAAAATGTCCGGGACAGATATGGCTACACCTTC.